This T cell receptor beta chain was observed in a study of beta chain features in type 1 diabetes. Study-level findings and limits: TCRB CDR3 length was moderately but significantly reduced in all four CD4+ subsets of Type 1 diabetes patients. The naive, central memory and Treg TCRB repertoires looked more alike in patients than they did in healthy donors.

Germline CDR1 is SGHKS and CDR2 is YYEKEE (reference sequence). V was trimmed by 5 bases and J by 8 bases, leaving 13 bases between them. The CDR3 runs to 13 residues. Purity (above 95%) was reached by all sorted populations. In its sample, this clone was seen many times. No antigen is known for it. Investigators reverse transcribed all isolated RNA, so they sequenced expressed TCRB transcripts. An average about 3.8 million reads came from naive, central memory and regulatory T cell samples. Data came from immunoSEQ multiplex PCR; TCRdb stores just in-frame clones and leaves some out. The table includes 400,000 or so clones, 9.5% to 10% detected once.

The source of this sequence is a man aged 25 to 40 with type 1 diabetes. Sequencing used central memory CD4+ T cells from blood. This chain links TRBV5-5 with TRBJ1-4; D ambiguous. The CDR3 here is CASSYGLKEKLFF. The CDR3 nucleotides are TGTGCCAGCAGTTATGGACTCAAAGAAAAACTGTTTTTT.